Listed below are T cell receptor beta chains from one sample, sequenced in a study of blood T cells in healthy people across ages. TCRdb passed the 5' RACE reads through MiXCR, listing each CDR3 protein once. The table records hundreds of thousands of distinct CDR3 sequences, 56% of them present only once. The sequencing sample was made of blood. Every receptor here comes from a man aged 35 to 55 in good health. Both conserved end residues are part of each CDR3. Fields, in order: V gene, J gene, D gene, clone size, CDR3 DNA, CDR3 protein. The D gene is left open where the match is weak. Some rows mark clone size as missing; the rest say once, few, many or name a class of expanded clone.

TRBV7-9	TRBJ2-5	.	few	TGTGCCAGCAGCCCAGGCGGGGTCCATCAAGAGACCCAGTACTTC	CASSPGGVHQETQYF
TRBV7-8	TRBJ2-1	.	.	TGTGCCAGCAGCTTGGCTGAAACCAAGATAAATGAGCAGTTCTTC	CASSLAETKINEQFF
TRBV4-1	TRBJ1-1	.	few	TGCGCCAGCAGCCAAACCGGGACCAGATTATGGGGGAACACTGAAGCTTTCTTT	CASSQTGTRLWGNTEAFF
TRBV5-4	TRBJ2-3	.	.	TGTGCCAGCAGCTGGAACAGGGCAGATACGCAGTATTTT	CASSWNRADTQYF
TRBV6-5	TRBJ2-1	.	few	TGTGCCAGCAGTTACAGGGGGGGAGGGTACAATGAGCAGTTCTTC	CASSYRGGGYNEQFF
TRBV2	TRBJ1-5	.	few	TGTGCCAGCAGTGAACAGTCCTATCAGCCCCAGCATTTT	CASSEQSYQPQHF
TRBV28	TRBJ2-3	.	few	TGTGCCAGCAGAAGTGGGGGGACCAGAGATACGCAGTATTTT	CASRSGGTRDTQYF
TRBV12-3/TRBV12-4	TRBJ1-1	.	.	TGTGCCAGCAGTTTATCGCAGGGCACTGAAGCTTTCTTT	CASSLSQGTEAFF
TRBV29-1	TRBJ2-2	TRBD2	.	TGCAGCGGAAGACTAGCGGGGAACACCGGGGAGCTGTTTTTT	CSGRLAGNTGELFF
TRBV6-5	TRBJ2-7	TRBD1	few	TGTGCCAGCAGTAGACCGGGACAGCTCTACGAGCAGTACTTC	CASSRPGQLYEQYF
TRBV24-1	TRBJ1-2	.	.	TGTGCCACCAGTGATTCCGTGCTCACAAAAGCTAACTATGGCTACACCTTC	CATSDSVLTKANYGYTF
TRBV7-2	TRBJ2-1	.	.	TGTGCCAGCCGAGAGGGGACGCATCCCTACAATGAGCAGTTCTTC	CASREGTHPYNEQFF
TRBV5-1	TRBJ2-1	TRBD1	few	TGCGCCAGCAGCCGAACAGGGGGCAACTCCTACAATGAGCAGTTCTTC	CASSRTGGNSYNEQFF
TRBV5-1	TRBJ2-1	.	once	TGCGCCAACTATACGCCCCGAAAGGGAGGTTATACTAGCTCCTACAATGAGCAGTTCTTC	CANYTPRKGGYTSSYNEQFF
TRBV4-2	TRBJ1-1	.	few	TGTGCCAGCAGTCTTATCAGCGAGAACACTGAAGCTTTCTTT	CASSLISENTEAFF
TRBV28	TRBJ2-3	.	.	TGTGCCAGCAGCCCACATGCAAGCACAGATACGCAGTATTTT	CASSPHASTDTQYF
TRBV4-3	TRBJ2-7	.	.	TGCGCCAGCAGCCAAGTCATGCGGCAGGAGCAGTACTTC	CASSQVMRQEQYF
TRBV28	TRBJ1-6	.	.	TGTGCCAGCAGGTTGGGGGGTGGTAACTTCTCACCCCTCCACTTT	CASRLGGGNFSPLHF
TRBV24-1	TRBJ2-1	TRBD2	.	TGTGCCACCAGTGACCCAACTAGCGGGGGGAACAATGAGCAGTTCTTC	CATSDPTSGGNNEQFF
TRBV9	TRBJ2-5	TRBD2	many	TGTGCCAGCAGCGTAGGGGGTCGGCTAGCGGAAGAGACCCAGTACTTC	CASSVGGRLAEETQYF
TRBV29-1	TRBJ1-4	TRBD1	few	TGCAGCGTTCAAACGACAGGGGCTAGTGAAAAACTGTTTTTT	CSVQTTGASEKLFF
TRBV7-3	TRBJ1-2	TRBD1	.	TGTGCCAGCAGCCACGGGACAGGGGGCGAGGATGGCTACACCTTC	CASSHGTGGEDGYTF
TRBV10-3	TRBJ2-3	.	.	TGTGCCATCAGTGATTATACCTCTAGCACAGATACGCAGTATTTT	CAISDYTSSTDTQYF
TRBV7-3	TRBJ1-6	.	.	TGTGCCAGCAGCTTAACGAATGGAATGGAATCACCCCTCCACTTT	CASSLTNGMESPLHF
TRBV18	TRBJ2-5	.	once	TGTGCCAGCTCTACATCCGACCTGAGGGGAGAGACCCAGTACTTC	CASSTSDLRGETQYF
TRBV10-2	TRBJ1-2	.	.	TGCGCCAGCAGTGAGCTCGTAGGGGCCGGGAGCTACACCTTC	CASSELVGAGSYTF
TRBV2	TRBJ2-1	TRBD1	few	TGTGCCAGCAGTACGCCCCCGGGACAGGAGCAGTTCTTC	CASSTPPGQEQFF